A single sample gave rise to the 32 T cell receptor beta chains below, sequenced in a study of cytomegalovirus exposure and HLA in healthy donors (dated by TCRdb to the late 2010s). Receptor amplification or capture employed the immunoSEQ multiplex PCR assay. The multiplex PCR relied on a mix of 60 forward primers for TCR Vbeta segments and 13 reverse primers for TCR Jbeta segments. This is the immuneACCESS table as TCRdb keeps it, with only in-frame sequences that have V and J called. A part of the clones is gone; compared with another copy, unresolved V genes explain less than half, and the rest is unexplained. This sample is represented by about 240,000 clones; about 86% of them were singletons. The ten most abundant clones make up 8% of the sample. Sequencing was done on a sample of PBMCs. The receptors here all came from a woman aged 55-70 years in good health and CMV-seropositive.

The rearrangement links TRBV18 to TRBJ1-1, with D tentatively TRBD1 (6 bases). With 6 bases removed from V and 4 bases from J, the gap between germline ends came to 15 bases. The CDR3 extends over 14 amino acids. CDR1 is KGHSH and CDR2 is LQKENI in the germline V gene. The CDR3 sequence: CASSLQGGATEAFF. CDR3 bases: TGTGCCAGCTCCCTACAAGGGGGGGCCACTGAAGCTTTCTTT.

The V and J genes are TRBV5-1 and TRBJ1-5, with a weak D call TRBD1 (6 bases). CDR1 is SGHRS and CDR2 is YFSETQ in the germline V gene. Trimming cost V 0 bases and J 7 bases, with 17 bases left between them. CDR3 length: 16 amino acids. The CDR3 spells CASSLDRAGGGQPQHF. CDR3 nucleotide sequence: TGCGCCAGCAGCTTGGACAGGGCAGGAGGTGGGCAGCCCCAGCATTTT. Full variable domain (missing parts from reference TRBV5-1 and TRBJ1-5): KAGVTQTPRYLIKTRGQQVTLSCSPISGHRSVSWYQQTPGQGLQFLFEYFSETQRNKGNFPGRFSGRQFSNSRSEMNVSTLELGDSALYLCASSLDRAGGGQPQHFGDGTRLSIL.

This clone was seen once. The chain couples TRBV15 to TRBJ1-1; D unclear. This CDR3 has 12 residues. The germline V gene has CDR1 LNHNV and CDR2 YYDKDF (reference sequence). V shed 2 bases and J shed 8 bases, with 9 bases lying between them. The CDR3 sequence is CATSRTEREAFF. The CDR3 bases are TGTGCCACCAGCAGAACGGAGAGGGAAGCTTTCTTT.

Concerning this clone: The same CDR3 can be traced to other DNA sequences in this sample. The chain uses TRBV4-2 and TRBJ2-2; D not resolved. The germline V gene has CDR1 LGHNA and CDR2 YNFKEQ. With 0 bases removed from V and 0 bases from J, the gap between germline ends came to 11 bases. CDR3 size: 17 residues. CDR3 DNA: TGTGCCAGCAGCCAAGATCGGAGCAGCTCGAACACCGGGGAGCTGTTTTTT. Translated: CASSQDRSSSNTGELFF.

The V gene is TRBV29-1, the J gene TRBJ2-5; a weak D match, TRBD2 (5 bases). Germline lookup yields CDR1 SQVTM and CDR2 ANQGSEA. Deletions cut 6 bases from V and 5 bases from J, with 13 bases between. CDR3 length: 12 amino acids. CDR3 coding DNA: TGCAGCGTCCAACCCCCTAGCGAGACCCAGTACTTC. Protein: CSVQPPSETQYF.

As for this clone: Mismatch with germline at one junction end may stem from a read error. The chain employs TRBV7-7 and TRBJ1-6; TRBD1 agrees at 9 bases. CDR3 length: 15 amino acids. The V gene's germline CDR1 is SSHAT and CDR2 FNYEAQ (reference sequence). The CDR3 DNA follows: TGTGCTAGCAGCTTGGGGACAGGGTTTAATTCACCCCTCCACTTT. Translated, it gives CASSLGTGFNSPLHF.

This clone occurred once. This sample includes further DNA sequences coding for the same CDR3. The V call is TRBV18, the J call TRBJ2-2, with D possibly matching TRBD1 (5 bases). Germline V CDR1 and CDR2: KGHSH, LQKENI. Between the trimmed V and J ends, which lost 2 bases and 1 base, there was a span of 5 bases. The CDR3 spans 14 residues. The CDR3 DNA reads TGTGCCAGCTCACCAAGGGGGAACACCGGGGAGCTGTTTTTT. Protein sequence: CASSPRGNTGELFF.

The J gene is TRBJ2-1, the V gene TRBV19, with TRBD1 matching 8 bases. The CDR3 totals 15 residues. Trimming at V came to 6 bases and at J to 2 bases, leaving 6 bases not matched to a gene. Germline CDR1 is LNHDA and CDR2 is SQIVND (reference sequence). The CDR3 nucleotides are TGTGCCAGTAGCTTAGGACAGGGAACCTACAATGAGCAGTTCTTC. It codes for CASSLGQGTYNEQFF.

The chain combines TRBV7-9 with TRBJ2-1, with TRBD2 as a possible D gene (6 bases). The CDR3 sequence is 16 residues long. Trimming pared 5 bases from V and 0 bases from J, leaving 14 bases between. Germline lookup yields CDR1 SEHNR and CDR2 FQNEAQ (reference sequence). CDR3 sequence reads: CASSAAEGSSYNEQFF. CDR3 sequence (DNA): TGTGCCAGCAGCGCAGCGGAGGGAAGCTCCTACAATGAGCAGTTCTTC.

This clone was detected many times. The chain couples TRBV5-4 to TRBJ2-1; the match to TRBD2 covers 11 bases. V shed 4 bases and J 6 bases; nucleotides not matched to a gene: 6. CDR3 size: 15 residues. Per the germline V gene, CDR1 is SGHNT and CDR2 is YYREEE (reference sequence). The CDR3 is CASSPGLAGSNEQFF. The CDR3 nucleotides read TGTGCCAGCAGCCCTGGACTAGCGGGTAGCAATGAGCAGTTCTTC.

Concerning this clone: Distinct nucleotide sequences in the sample also encode this CDR3. The genes are TRBV5-1 and TRBJ2-3; D is possibly TRBD1 (6 bases). Germline assignment: CDR1 SGHRS and CDR2 YFSETQ. Trimming took off 0 bases at V and 5 bases at J, with 13 bases between the two ends. There are 15 residues in the CDR3. The CDR3 loop is CASSLVGQKGDTQYF. The CDR3 DNA sequence: TGCGCCAGCAGCTTGGTGGGACAAAAGGGAGATACGCAGTATTTT.

The chain links TRBV4-1 to TRBJ2-7; D possibly corresponds to TRBD2 (6 bases). This CDR3 has 14 amino acids. The germline CDR1 and CDR2 sequences are MGHRA and YSYEKL. Deletions cut 4 bases from V and 2 bases from J, with 12 bases between. CDR3 bases: TGCGCCAGCAGCCGCGGGACGGGGCCCTACGAGCAGTACTTC. Its protein product is CASSRGTGPYEQYF.

Only a few counts were recorded for this clone. V and J are TRBV27 and TRBJ2-1; 11 bases are shared with TRBD2. The CDR3 is 15 residues long. The ends lost 5 bases at V and 7 bases at J; junction bases unmatched: 7. In germline, CDR1 is MNHEY, CDR2 SMNVEV (reference sequence). The CDR3 here is CASSPTSGSMNEQFF. CDR3 coding DNA: TGTGCCAGCAGTCCCACTAGCGGGAGTATGAATGAGCAGTTCTTC.

This clone was detected once. V and J are TRBV2 and TRBJ1-1; TRBD1 aligns across 12 bases. In germline, CDR1 is SNHLY, CDR2 FYNNEI. The CDR3 runs 15 residues. J gave up 5 bases and V 6 bases, and 7 bases lay outside the gene matches. This CDR3 is CASSGTGGRWTEAFF. Here the CDR3 DNA reads TGTGCCAGCAGCGGGACAGGGGGCCGTTGGACTGAAGCTTTCTTT.

This chain links TRBV21-1 with TRBJ2-5; the table names TRBD1, a call not compared with the DNA. TRBV21-1 is shown as a pseudogene. The CDR3 covers 14 residues. The CDR3 nucleotides are TGTGCCAGCAGATATTACAGGGCCCAAGAGACCCAGTACTTC. This encodes CASRYYRAQETQYF.

CDR3 coding DNA: TGTGCCAGTAGTAGGGGGCTAGCGGGTTACAATGAGCAGTTCTTC. It is translated as CASSRGLAGYNEQFF. The rearrangement links TRBV19 to TRBJ2-1, with 8 bases aligning to TRBD2. The trim removed 4 bases at V and 4 bases at J, leaving 6 bases unmatched. CDR3 length equals 15 residues. The germline V gene encodes CDR1 LNHDA and CDR2 SQIVND (reference sequence).

V usage is TRBV7-9 and J usage is TRBJ2-7; D possibly corresponds to TRBD2 (6 bases). V was trimmed by 5 bases and J by 6 bases, leaving 14 bases between them. The CDR3 length is 13 residues. Germline values: CDR1 SEHNR, CDR2 FQNEAQ (reference sequence). DNA of the CDR3: TGTGCCAGCAGCGTGGAGGGAGCGGGCGAGCAGTACTTC. This codes for CASSVEGAGEQYF.

The chain employs TRBV9 and TRBJ2-7; no firm D call. Germline assignment: CDR1 SGDLS and CDR2 YYNGEE. The CDR3 totals 12 residues. V was pared by 4 bases and J by 6 bases, with 11 bases between. CDR3 in DNA: TGTGCCAGCAGCTCACGATCCAGCGAGCAGTACTTC. It codes for CASSSRSSEQYF.

This chain uses TRBV9 with TRBJ1-4; TRBD1 might be the D (5 bases). Germline CDR1 SGDLS, CDR2 YYNGEE. V was cut by 3 bases and J by 5 bases, with 14 bases left in between. CDR3 length: 15 amino acids. The CDR3 DNA follows: TGTGCCAGCAGCGCGAGGGGCGCGGGGAATGAAAAACTGTTTTTT. This sequence encodes CASSARGAGNEKLFF.

The CDR3 DNA sequence: TGCGCCAGCAGCTCGGACACCGGGTGGACTGAAGCTTTCTTT. Amino acid sequence: CASSSDTGWTEAFF. The chain has TRBV5-1 and TRBJ1-1; D might be TRBD1 (5 bases). This CDR3 has 14 residues. V was cut by 3 bases and J by 5 bases, with 14 bases left in between. CDR1 is SGHRS, CDR2 YFSETQ, per germline. The complete variable domain, with remaining parts taken from reference TRBV5-1 and TRBJ1-1, reads KAGVTQTPRYLIKTRGQQVTLSCSPISGHRSVSWYQQTPGQGLQFLFEYFSETQRNKGNFPGRFSGRQFSNSRSEMNVSTLELGDSALYLCASSSDTGWTEAFFGQGTRLTVV.

This clone was counted a single time. The V gene is TRBV7-2, the J gene TRBJ1-5; perhaps TRBD1 as D (6 bases). This CDR3 region has 15 residues. Germline CDR1 is SGHTA and CDR2 is FQGNSA. V was cut by 5 bases and J by 0 bases, with 11 bases left in between. This CDR3 is CASSPGTYSNQPQHF. DNA for the CDR3: TGTGCCAGCAGCCCCGGGACATATAGCAATCAGCCCCAGCATTTT.

V usage is TRBV7-9 and J usage is TRBJ1-1; D is uncertain. V lost 6 bases, J lost 3 bases, and 17 bases lay in between. The V gene's germline CDR1 is SEHNR and CDR2 FQNEAQ (reference sequence). This CDR3 is 15 amino acids long. The CDR3, as DNA: TGTGCCAGCAGTTCGGCGGTGGGTATGTACACTGAAGCTTTCTTT. It is translated as CASSSAVGMYTEAFF.

This clone was seen just once. The V gene is TRBV9, the J gene TRBJ2-5; 7 nucleotides agree with TRBD1. CDR1 is SGDLS and CDR2 is YYNGEE in the germline V gene. V shed 4 bases, J shed 5 bases, and the junction held 5 bases outside the gene matches. CDR3 length: 13 residues. The CDR3 here is CASSSTGSETQYF. CDR3 bases: TGTGCCAGCAGCTCGACAGGGTCCGAGACCCAGTACTTC.

The J gene is TRBJ2-7, the V gene TRBV4-1, with TRBD2 matching over 7 bases. CDR1 and CDR2 (germline): MGHRA, YSYEKL. V shed 1 base, J shed 6 bases, and the junction held 6 bases outside the gene matches. This CDR3 has 14 residues. CDR3 coding DNA: TGCGCCAGCAGCCAAGCTGGGGGGGGTGGCGAGCAGTACTTC. It translates to CASSQAGGGGEQYF.

This clone occurred once. The gene calls are TRBV11-2 and TRBJ1-2; TRBD1 agrees at 10 bases. After removal of 5 bases from V and 4 bases from J, the junction contained 4 bases not matched to a gene. The germline V gene encodes CDR1 SGHAT and CDR2 FQNNGV. CDR3 size: 14 residues. CDR3 amino acids: CASSAGTGVYGYTF. The CDR3 region has the DNA TGTGCCAGCAGCGCCGGGACAGGGGTCTATGGCTACACCTTC. Variable domain in full (rest from reference TRBV11-2 and TRBJ1-2): EAGVAQSPRYKIIEKRQSVAFWCNPISGHATLYWYQQILGQGPKLLIQFQNNGVVDDSQLPKDRFSAERLKGVDSTLKIQPAKLEDSAVYLCASSAGTGVYGYTFGSGTRLTVV.

The V gene is TRBV11-2, the J gene TRBJ1-1; a weak D match, TRBD1 (5 bases). This CDR3 spans 14 amino acids. Germline values: CDR1 SGHAT, CDR2 FQNNGV. V was cut by 6 bases and J by 7 bases, with 18 bases left in between. The CDR3 coding sequence is TGTGCCAGCAGTGATCCGAGGACACGTCTTGAAGCTTTCTTT. Its translation is CASSDPRTRLEAFF.

The V gene is TRBV9, the J gene TRBJ2-5; 11 bases fit TRBD1. The V gene's germline CDR1 is SGDLS and CDR2 YYNGEE. Trimming removed 0 bases from V and 5 bases from J; junction bases left unmatched: 6. The CDR3 covers 16 residues. In DNA, the CDR3 is TGTGCCAGCAGCGTAGCTGGACAGGGGGCGAGGGAGACCCAGTACTTC. As protein: CASSVAGQGARETQYF.

This clone was counted a single time. The V call is TRBV6-1, the J call TRBJ1-2; TRBD1 is a possible D gene (6 bases). This CDR3 comprises 14 residues. Germline V gives CDR1 MNHNS, CDR2 SASEGT. V lost 4 bases and J 5 bases, leaving 14 bases between the germline ends. CDR3 in amino acids: CASSVGQTTYGYTF. In DNA, the CDR3 is TGTGCCAGCAGTGTTGGACAGACCACGTATGGCTACACCTTC.

The V and J genes are TRBV19 and TRBJ1-1, with unresolved D. V shed 7 bases and J shed 5 bases, with 8 bases lying between them. Germline V CDR1 and CDR2: LNHDA, SQIVND (reference sequence). The CDR3 length is 11 residues. The CDR3 loop reads CASIAATEAFF. The CDR3 bases are TGTGCCAGTATTGCGGCTACTGAAGCTTTCTTT. The full variable domain, rest sourced from reference TRBV19 and TRBJ1-1, is DGGITQSPKYLFRKEGQNVTLSCEQNLNHDAMYWYRQDPGQGLRLIYYSQIVNDFQKGDIAEGYSVSREKKESFPLTVTSAQKNPTAFYLCASIAATEAFFGQGTRLTVV.

This chain joins TRBV5-1 and TRBJ1-1; TRBD1 might be the D (5 bases). This CDR3 is 15 amino acids long. Germline lookup yields CDR1 SGHRS and CDR2 YFSETQ. The V end lost 0 bases, the J end lost 4 bases, and 13 bases lay between the germline ends. The CDR3 loop is CASSLAGGIVTEAFF. The CDR3, as DNA: TGCGCCAGCAGCTTGGCCGGGGGGATTGTCACTGAAGCTTTCTTT.

This clone was found a few times. This chain uses TRBV6-6 with TRBJ2-4, with TRBD1 matching 8 bases. The CDR3 sequence is 16 residues long. Losses at the gene ends were 2 bases for V and 8 bases for J; bases not matched to a gene: 11. CDR1 is MNHNY and CDR2 is SVGAGI in the germline V gene (reference sequence). CDR3 loop: CASSYLLTGDGDIQYF. For the CDR3, the DNA is TGTGCCAGCAGTTACCTCCTGACAGGGGATGGGGACATTCAGTACTTC.

V and J are TRBV15 and TRBJ2-5; unclear D gene. CDR3 length: 14 residues. Germline V gene lookup returns CDR1 LNHNV and CDR2 YYDKDF (reference sequence). The ends were cut back, 0 bases at V and 5 bases at J, with 10 bases in the middle. The CDR3 bases are TGTGCCACCAGCAGAGAGAGAGCATGGGAGACCCAGTACTTC. Its protein product is CATSRERAWETQYF.